These T cell receptor beta chains were read from a single sample in a study of siplizumab effects on memory and regulatory T cells. Produced via immunoSEQ multiplex PCR; TCRdb's table is partial and in-frame only. The sample includes under 140,000 clones, roughly 92% seen only once; the top ten take about 1.5%. The sequenced material came from CD4+ T cells sorted from blood. These receptors were collected from a human donor in good health. Each CDR3 is given with its conserved first and last residue. Each record gives: J gene, V gene, CDR3 protein.

j_gene: TRBJ1-1
v_gene: TRBV6-1
CDR3aa: CASSPKLQGTEAFF

j_gene: TRBJ2-3
v_gene: TRBV5-8
CDR3aa: CASSASTHAFTDTQYF

j_gene: TRBJ1-1
v_gene: TRBV2
CDR3aa: CASSESPGSFAEAFF

j_gene: TRBJ1-2
v_gene: TRBV5-1
CDR3aa: CASSLQGDYGYTF

j_gene: TRBJ2-7
v_gene: TRBV4-1
CDR3aa: CASSQGGLAGPSKISEQYF

j_gene: TRBJ2-4
v_gene: TRBV7-2
CDR3aa: CASSLVAGADIQYF

j_gene: TRBJ2-7
v_gene: TRBV27
CDR3aa: CASSPYRDRSYEQYF

j_gene: TRBJ2-2
v_gene: TRBV6-5
CDR3aa: CASSRAGNTGELFF

j_gene: TRBJ2-7
v_gene: TRBV2
CDR3aa: CASSLGLDSYEQYF

j_gene: TRBJ1-2
v_gene: TRBV21-1
CDR3aa: CASSKGGRGGYTF

j_gene: TRBJ1-3
v_gene: TRBV5-1
CDR3aa: CASSLGGPGDTIYF

j_gene: TRBJ1-5
v_gene: TRBV23-1
CDR3aa: CASSQSGGNQPQHF

j_gene: TRBJ1-2
v_gene: TRBV19
CDR3aa: CASSPQTVYGYTF

j_gene: TRBJ2-5
v_gene: TRBV7-2
CDR3aa: CASSLGTGDTQYF

j_gene: TRBJ2-7
v_gene: TRBV2
CDR3aa: CASSEEKYEQYF

j_gene: TRBJ2-5
v_gene: TRBV7-9
CDR3aa: CASSLTGRSQETQYF

j_gene: TRBJ2-5
v_gene: TRBV9
CDR3aa: CASSDAQTGQETQYF

j_gene: TRBJ2-2
v_gene: TRBV5-1
CDR3aa: CASSLGDRGNTGELFF

j_gene: TRBJ1-2
v_gene: TRBV5-4
CDR3aa: CASSFRGVGGYTF

j_gene: TRBJ1-6
v_gene: TRBV6-1
CDR3aa: CATGRDYNSPLHF